The next 2 T cell receptor beta chains were all read from a single sample in a study of blood T cell repertoires in COVID-19. The assay was immunoSEQ multiplex PCR, and TCRdb's table has in-frame clones only and misses some. Of approximately 200,000 clones in the sample, approximately 89% were seen once. The sample comprised peripheral blood. Every receptor here comes from a woman between 25 and 40 years old with acute or convalescent COVID-19.

The chain combines TRBV2 with TRBJ1-5, with TRBD1 identical over 8 bases. The CDR3 consists of 14 residues. Trimming removed 2 bases from V and 7 bases from J; junction bases left unmatched: 4. Looked up from germline, CDR1 is SNHLY and CDR2 is FYNNEI. CDR3 in amino acids: CASSETGGQQPQHF. For the CDR3, the DNA is TGTGCCAGCAGTGAAACAGGGGGGCAGCAGCCCCAGCATTTT.

The rearrangement joins TRBV29-1 to TRBJ1-4; 10 bases map to TRBD1. V lost 7 bases to trimming and J lost 8 bases; unmatched junction nucleotides: 10. The CDR3 has 14 residues. Germline CDR1 is SQVTM and CDR2 is ANQGSEA. CDR3 region: CSAGDSGQGEKLFF. The CDR3, as DNA: TGCAGCGCTGGGGATTCGGGACAGGGGGAAAAACTGTTTTTT.